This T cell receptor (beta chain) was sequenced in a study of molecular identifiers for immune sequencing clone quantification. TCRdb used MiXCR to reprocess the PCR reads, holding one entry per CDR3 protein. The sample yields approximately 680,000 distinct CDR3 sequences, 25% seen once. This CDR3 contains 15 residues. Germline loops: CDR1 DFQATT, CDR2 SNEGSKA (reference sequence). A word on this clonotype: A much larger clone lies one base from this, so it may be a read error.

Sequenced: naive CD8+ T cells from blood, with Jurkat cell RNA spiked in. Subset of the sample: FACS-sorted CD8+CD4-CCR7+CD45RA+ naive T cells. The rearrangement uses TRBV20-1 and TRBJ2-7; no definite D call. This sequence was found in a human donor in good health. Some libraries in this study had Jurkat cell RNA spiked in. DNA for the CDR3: TGCAGAGCTAGAGATAAGACCAGCGCCTCCTACGAGCAGTACTTC. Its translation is CRARDKTSASYEQYF.